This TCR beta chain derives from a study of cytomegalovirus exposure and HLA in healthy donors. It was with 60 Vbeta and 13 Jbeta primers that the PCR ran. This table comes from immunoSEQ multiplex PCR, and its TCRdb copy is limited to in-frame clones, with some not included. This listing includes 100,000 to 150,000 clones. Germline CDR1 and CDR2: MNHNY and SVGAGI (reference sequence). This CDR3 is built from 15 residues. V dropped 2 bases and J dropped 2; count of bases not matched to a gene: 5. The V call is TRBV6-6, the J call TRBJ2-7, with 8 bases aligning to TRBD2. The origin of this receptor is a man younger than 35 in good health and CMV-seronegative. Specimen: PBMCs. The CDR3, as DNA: TGTGCCAGCAGTTACAGCGGGGGTGAGACCTACGAGCAGTACTTC. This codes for CASSYSGGETYEQYF.